This TCR beta chain was identified in a study of STAT5B mutations in CD4+ large granular lymphocyte leukemia. Study in general: Among healthy controls, a particular HLA allele went with more CDR3 'QG' motifs. Findings and limits, study-wide: Without putative leukemic clones, patient CD4-sorted repertoires remained more clonal than healthy CD4+ repertoires.

To note about this clone: The target antigen is unknown.

Per the original methods: Lowest detectable productive clonotype frequency was 2.59 x 10-5. Sequencing used immunoSEQ multiplex PCR; TCRdb keeps in-frame clones, though not all of them. V and J calls and clone size are given by that table; D and trimming were obtained from the DNA. The table records just over 25,000 clones, 80% to 85% of them present only once. Control samples were healthy donors' buffy coats. The germline V gene encodes CDR1 MNHNS and CDR2 SASEGT. Trimming cost V 4 bases and J 3 bases, with 16 bases left between them. The CDR3 is made up of 15 amino acids. Sequencing used CD4+ T cells from blood buffy coats. V is TRBV6-1 and J is TRBJ2-7; D may correspond to TRBD1 or TRBD2 (5 bases each). The receptor was isolated from a human donor in good health. The CDR3, as DNA: TGTGCCAGCAGTGGCCGGGACCCTATACACTACGAGCAGTACTTC. Residues: CASSGRDPIHYEQYF.